What follows are 19 T cell receptor beta chains derived from one specimen sequenced in a study of Graves' ophthalmopathy and Graves' hyperthyroidism. For repertoire sequencing, the TCR beta CDR3 regions were amplified from RNA transcripts. Following a first-round RT-PCR that used HTBI primers, a second-round multiplex PCR was carried out. One entry per CDR3 protein, called by TCRdb with MiXCR from the multiplex PCR reads. The sample lists about 620,000 distinct CDR3 sequences, approximately 21% seen once, with roughly 6.9% in the top ten. What was sequenced was peripheral blood. These TCRs come from a woman aged 18-29 years with stable Graves' hyperthyroidism. Some clones in this sample may be carry-over from other donors' samples.

The table lists this clonotype with a few counts. V and J are TRBV7-8 and TRBJ1-1, with D uncertain. Germline CDR1 is SGHVS and CDR2 is FQNEAQ. The V gene lost 5 bases and the J gene lost 1 base, with 14 bases spanning the gap. The CDR3 runs 15 residues. The CDR3 nucleotides read TGTGCCAGCAGCCCCCTGGTTGTCGGGAACACTGAAGCTTTCTTT. Its translation: CASSPLVVGNTEAFF.

Notes on this clonotype: A read error may explain this, as a much larger clone is one base away. The J gene is TRBJ1-5, the V gene TRBV5-1; maybe TRBD1 (6 bases). Germline V lookup: CDR1 SGHRS, CDR2 YFSETQ. The CDR3 is made up of 15 amino acids. CDR3 protein: CASILSGVGNQPQHF. The CDR3 DNA is TGCGCCAGCATCTTGTCAGGGGTTGGCAATCAGCCCCAGCATTTT.

This clonotype was counted a few times. This chain links TRBV2 with TRBJ2-2; the D gene is possibly TRBD2 (6 bases). The CDR3 totals 14 residues. V was trimmed by 7 bases and J by 1 base, leaving 10 bases between them. The germline V gene encodes CDR1 SNHLY and CDR2 FYNNEI. Here the CDR3 DNA reads TGTGCCAGCACCAGGGAGGTGAACACCGGGGAGCTGTTTTTT. Translating it yields CASTREVNTGELFF.

This clonotype was found a few times. The chain links TRBV6-5 to TRBJ1-2, with 12 bases lining up with TRBD1. This CDR3 has 15 amino acids. The ends lost 3 bases at V and 8 bases at J; junction bases unmatched: 7. Germline CDR1 reads MNHEY; CDR2 reads SVGAGI. CDR3 sequence: CASSYGGQGAEGYTF. CDR3 sequence (DNA): TGTGCCAGCAGTTATGGGGGACAGGGGGCTGAAGGCTACACCTTC.

This clonotype occurred many times. J is TRBJ1-5 and V is TRBV6-1; the match to TRBD1 covers 11 bases. The CDR3 is made up of 14 amino acids. Trimming at V came to 6 bases and at J to 5 bases, leaving 3 bases not matched to a gene. The V gene's germline CDR1 is MNHNS and CDR2 SASEGT. The CDR3 DNA reads TGTGCCAGCAGCCGGGACAGGGGGGATCAGCCCCAGCATTTT. This encodes CASSRDRGDQPQHF.

This clonotype showed up just a few times. This could be a read error, since a much larger clone is one nucleotide away. The chain recombines TRBV6-2 or TRBV6-3 with TRBJ2-5; D call uncertain. The CDR3 covers 14 residues. Trimming shortened V by 11 bases and J by 1 base, and 17 bases separated the two germline ends. Germline CDR1 MNHEY, CDR2 SVGEGT. CDR3 nucleotide sequence: TGTGCCCACGGGCATGGCAGGATCCAAGAGACCCAGTACTTC. Translating it yields CAHGHGRIQETQYF.

This clonotype was seen at least ten times. This chain links TRBV7-9 with TRBJ2-7; 9 nucleotides line up with TRBD1. CDR3 length equals 12 residues. Germline V CDR1 and CDR2: SEHNR, FQNEAQ (reference sequence). Germline trimming cut 0 bases from V and 12 bases from J; bases unmatched to any gene: 3. The CDR3 region has the DNA TGTGCCAGCAGCTTAGCGGTGGGACAGGGGTACTTC. It codes for CASSLAVGQGYF.

This clonotype was observed many times. The chain employs TRBV12-3 or TRBV12-4 and TRBJ2-5; 8 bases map to TRBD2. The junction had 14 bases not matched to a gene; V was cut back by 6 bases and J by 2 bases. The CDR3 has 17 residues. CDR3 sequence (DNA): TGTGCCAGCAGATCCGAGCGGGGGACCCGACAACAAGAGACCCAGTACTTC. Translated: CASRSERGTRQQETQYF.

This clonotype was found many times. This chain joins TRBV6-5 and TRBJ1-5; the D gene is possibly TRBD1 (6 bases). Germline V gene sequence: CDR1 MNHEY, CDR2 SVGAGI. CDR3 length: 15 residues. Deletions cut 6 bases from V and 5 bases from J, with 17 bases between. CDR3 in amino acids: CASRKEPGAHQPQHF. In DNA form, the CDR3 reads TGTGCCAGCAGAAAAGAACCAGGGGCTCATCAGCCCCAGCATTTT.

V is TRBV28 and J is TRBJ1-6; the D gene is possibly TRBD1 (5 bases). The germline V gene encodes CDR1 MDHEN and CDR2 SYDVKM. The CDR3 has 12 residues. Trimming left V 10 bases short and J 6 bases short, with 10 bases between. The CDR3 reads CATRQINSPLHF. In nucleotides, the CDR3 is TGTGCCACCCGACAGATTAATTCACCCCTCCACTTT.

This clonotype has at least ten counts. The gene calls are TRBV4-2 and TRBJ1-1; TRBD1 aligns across 8 bases. Germline CDR1 is LGHNA and CDR2 is YNFKEQ. The V gene end was trimmed by 4 bases and the J gene end by 0 bases; junction bases not matched to a gene: 7. The CDR3 has 16 amino acids. CDR3 sequence: CASSPNRGIMNTEAFF. Here the CDR3 DNA reads TGTGCCAGCAGCCCAAACAGGGGGATTATGAACACTGAAGCTTTCTTT.

The chain combines TRBV12-3 or TRBV12-4 with TRBJ2-2; D may be TRBD2 (6 bases). The CDR3 has 16 residues. Trimming took off 0 bases at V and 1 base at J, with 9 bases between the two ends. The CDR3 nucleotides are TGTGCCAGCAGTTTAGCGGGAGGCCTGAACACCGGGGAGCTGTTTTTT. Its translation is CASSLAGGLNTGELFF.

There are a few counts of this clonotype. V is TRBV7-8 and J is TRBJ2-2; TRBD1 matches at 7 bases. Germline V lookup: CDR1 SGHVS, CDR2 FQNEAQ. Trimming removed 5 bases from V and 2 bases from J; junction bases left unmatched: 11. The CDR3 covers 17 residues. The CDR3 DNA reads as TGTGCCAGCAGCCCTTACCCGACAGGGACAAACACCGGGGAGCTGTTTTTT. It is translated as CASSPYPTGTNTGELFF.

This clonotype was detected only a few times. The CDR3 protein is CASTWGGNQPQHF. For the CDR3, the DNA is TGTGCCAGTACGTGGGGGGGCAATCAGCCCCAGCATTTT. The rearrangement links TRBV19 to TRBJ1-5, with D possibly TRBD1 on 5 matching bases. CDR1 and CDR2 (germline): LNHDA, SQIVND (reference sequence). This CDR3 contains 13 residues. Trimming cost V 7 bases and J 2 bases, with 9 bases left between them.

This rearrangement joins TRBV28 to TRBJ1-6; maybe TRBD1 (5 bases). The CDR3 is made up of 17 amino acids. The germline V gene encodes CDR1 MDHEN and CDR2 SYDVKM. With 3 bases removed from V and 5 bases from J, the gap between germline ends came to 17 bases. The CDR3 here is CASSFGQGRFDNSPLHF. DNA for the CDR3: TGTGCCAGCAGTTTTGGGCAGGGCCGCTTTGATAATTCACCCCTCCACTTT.

This clonotype was seen many times. V and J are TRBV5-1 and TRBJ1-2, with D possibly matching TRBD1 (5 bases). Trimming pared 5 bases from V and 3 bases from J, leaving 11 bases between. Germline CDR1 reads SGHRS; CDR2 reads YFSETQ. The length of the CDR3 is 13 residues. CDR3 DNA sequence: TGCGCCAGCAGAGTGGGGCAAGACTATGGCTACACCTTC. Amino acid sequence: CASRVGQDYGYTF.

This clonotype came up many times. The gene calls are TRBV6-2 or TRBV6-3 and TRBJ2-5, with TRBD2 as a possible D gene (6 bases). The germline V and J ends were trimmed by 6 bases and 5 bases, with 19 bases remaining between them. Germline V lookup: CDR1 MNHEY, CDR2 SVGEGT. This CDR3 region has 15 residues. The CDR3, as DNA: TGTGCCAGCAGCTCCCAACTGGGAGGTTGGGAGACCCAGTACTTC. Its protein is CASSSQLGGWETQYF.

The chain recombines TRBV28 with TRBJ1-5; 7 nucleotides agree with TRBD1. Germline V gene sequence: CDR1 MDHEN, CDR2 SYDVKM. J lost 3 bases, V lost 2 bases, and 7 bases had no gene match. CDR3 size: 16 residues. CDR3 residues: CASSLPDRPDNQPQHF. CDR3 coding DNA: TGTGCCAGCAGTTTACCGGACAGGCCAGACAATCAGCCCCAGCATTTT.

This clonotype was recorded at least ten times. The V gene is TRBV12-3 or TRBV12-4, the J gene TRBJ1-1; 9 positions match TRBD1. Trimming cost V 5 bases and J 11 bases; bases outside gene matches: 12. The CDR3 covers 14 residues. Here the CDR3 DNA reads TGTGCCAGCAGTGCCGGGACAGGGCAGGGTAGGGCTTTCTTT. Translation: CASSAGTGQGRAFF.